This TCR beta chain was retrieved from a study of blood T cells in healthy people across ages. General study points: The study found more naive CD4+ cells and higher diversity in long-lived than aged donors. TCR beta diversity was tightly associated with the proportion of naive T cells.

V lost 8 bases to trimming and J lost 6 bases, with 14 bases between them. CDR1 and CDR2 (germline): SEHNR, FQNEAQ (reference sequence). CDR3 length: 13 residues. Sample-barcoded 5' priming and a J-beta primer mix drove a second PCR of about 7 to 12 cycles. TCRdb reanalysed the 5' RACE reads using MiXCR and keeps one entry per CDR3 protein. The repertoire has about 1,400,000 distinct CDR3 sequences, 59% of them found once; the top ten carry over 5.5%. The draw of peripheral blood yielded ten milliliters from each donor. In its sample, this clonotype was seen once. No antigen is known for it. This TCR came from a man younger than 35 in good health. Sequenced material: blood. The gene calls are TRBV7-9 and TRBJ2-1; D not certain. In nucleotides, the CDR3 is TGTGCCAGCCAGGTGGACCCAGTCAATGAGCAGTTCTTC. Its protein is CASQVDPVNEQFF.